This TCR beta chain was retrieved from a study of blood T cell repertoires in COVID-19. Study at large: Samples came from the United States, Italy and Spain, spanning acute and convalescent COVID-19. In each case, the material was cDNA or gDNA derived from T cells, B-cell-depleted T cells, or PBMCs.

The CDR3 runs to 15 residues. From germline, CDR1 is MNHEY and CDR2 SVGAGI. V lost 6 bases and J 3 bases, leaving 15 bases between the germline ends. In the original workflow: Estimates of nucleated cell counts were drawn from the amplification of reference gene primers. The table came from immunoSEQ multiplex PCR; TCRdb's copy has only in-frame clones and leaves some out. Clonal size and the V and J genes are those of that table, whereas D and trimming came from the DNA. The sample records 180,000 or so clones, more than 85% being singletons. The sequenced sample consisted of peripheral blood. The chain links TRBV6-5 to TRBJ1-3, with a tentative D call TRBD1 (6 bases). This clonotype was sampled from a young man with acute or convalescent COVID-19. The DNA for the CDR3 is TGTGCCAGCAGAGGACAGATACCGAGTGGAAACACCATATATTTT. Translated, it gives CASRGQIPSGNTIYF.